The clone carrying this T cell receptor (beta chain) has more than one count but fewer than ten. Per the original methods: The assay estimated nucleated cells by amplifying reference gene primers. TCRdb's table, derived via immunoSEQ multiplex PCR, lists solely in-frame clones and lacks some. The D gene and trimming were derived from the DNA, and the V and J assignments and clone size from that table. The sample consists of around 140,000 clones, 80% to 90% of them appearing once. V was shortened by 8 bases and J by 9 bases, with 11 bases between the two germline ends. CDR3 length: 12 residues. Germline V gives CDR1 LGHNT, CDR2 FRNRAP. This record comes from a study of blood T cell repertoires in COVID-19. Study-wide context: Donors in the United States, Italy and Spain gave samples during acute or convalescent COVID-19. The analysed material was cDNA or gDNA that came from T cells, B-cell-depleted T cells, or PBMCs.

The TCR originated in a man aged 60 to 69 with active or convalescent COVID-19. Sequenced sample: peripheral blood. The chain recombines TRBV12-5 with TRBJ1-6; D is possibly TRBD1 (6 bases). CDR3 sequence (DNA): TGTGCTAGTTCTCAGGGGAGTTCACCCCTCCACTTT. This codes for CASSQGSSPLHF.